What follows are 7 T cell receptor beta chains derived from one specimen sequenced in a study of vaccination and CD4 T cells after COVID-19. These receptors lack a known antigen. The Oncomine TCR Beta short-read assay sequenced DNA from cultured CD4+ T cells. TCRdb processed the PCR reads anew with MiXCR; each CDR3 protein has one entry. The sample shows roughly 15,000 distinct CDR3 sequences, approximately 84% of them seen only once. Treatment specified: roughly 10-day PBMC culture with coronavirus spike peptide pools or control peptides (ViraFEST assay). Sequenced material: CD4+ T cells from blood, cultured in vitro, taken after SARS-CoV-2 vaccination. All receptors come from a human donor who received a COVID-19 vaccine.

By share, this clonotype counts as large. The rearrangement uses TRBV30 and TRBJ1-2, with a weak D call TRBD1 (6 bases). The CDR3 is 12 residues long. The V and J ends lost 3 bases and 8 bases respectively, with 13 bases between them. From germline, CDR1 is GTSNPN and CDR2 SVGIG (reference sequence). This chain's CDR3 is CAWRAKGGGYTF. The CDR3 region has the DNA TGTGCCTGGAGGGCCAAGGGGGGCGGCTACACCTTC.

This rearrangement joins TRBV6-1 to TRBJ1-2; 7 bases map to TRBD1. CDR1 and CDR2 (germline): MNHNS, SASEGT. The CDR3 spans 14 residues. Trimming removed 5 bases from V and 3 bases from J; junction bases left unmatched: 6. CDR3 region: CASSRTGPDYGYTF. As DNA, the CDR3 is TGTGCCAGCAGTCGGACAGGACCTGACTATGGCTACACCTTC.

The chain employs TRBV12-3 or TRBV12-4 and TRBJ2-5, with D possibly TRBD1 on 5 matching bases. The CDR3 runs to 15 residues. The V end was cut by 1 base, the J end by 2 bases, with 11 bases between. In nucleotides, the CDR3 is TGTGCCAGCAGTTTAGGTGGGGCCCTGCAAGAGACCCAGTACTTC. Amino acid sequence: CASSLGGALQETQYF.

This chain uses TRBV20-1 with TRBJ1-1, with TRBD1 identical over 7 bases. The CDR3 consists of 11 residues. The germline gives CDR1 DFQATT, CDR2 SNEGSKA (reference sequence). V shed 2 bases, J shed 8 bases, and the junction held 2 bases outside the gene matches. The CDR3 DNA reads TGCAGTGCTAGAAGGGACAGAGAAGCTTTCTTT. Translating gives CSARRDREAFF.

The rearrangement uses TRBV10-3 and TRBJ2-7; no clear D gene. The V and J ends lost 4 bases and 1 base respectively, with 14 bases between them. CDR3 length: 15 amino acids. Germline V gene sequence: CDR1 ENHRY, CDR2 SYGVKD. This CDR3 is CAISAPDQVSYEQYF. CDR3 nucleotides: TGTGCCATCAGTGCCCCCGACCAGGTGTCCTACGAGCAGTACTTC.

The rearrangement uses TRBV12-3 or TRBV12-4 and TRBJ2-5; 12 bases are shared with TRBD2. This CDR3 is 15 amino acids long. V was pared by 5 bases and J by 2 bases, with 3 bases of the junction left unmatched. The CDR3 DNA reads TGTGCCAGCAGTCCTAGCGGGGGGGTTCAAGAGACCCAGTACTTC. Translation gives CASSPSGGVQETQYF.

This chain joins TRBV24-1 and TRBJ1-5; TRBD1 matches at 10 bases. This CDR3 has 14 amino acids. Germline CDR1 is KGHDR and CDR2 is SFDVKD. V lost 6 bases to trimming and J lost 7 bases; unmatched junction nucleotides: 5. The CDR3 is CATSSRDRGQPQHF. CDR3 DNA sequence: TGTGCCACCAGTAGCCGGGACAGGGGCCAGCCCCAGCATTTT.